These 28 T cell receptor beta chains came from one sample sequenced in a study of beta chain features in type 1 diabetes. Study-wide findings and caveats: TCRB CDR3s were moderately but significantly shorter in Type 1 diabetes patients in all four CD4+ subsets.

No cognate antigen is known for these TCRs. Isolated RNA was reverse transcribed in full, so expressed TCRB transcripts were sequenced. The assay was immunoSEQ multiplex PCR, and TCRdb's table has in-frame clones only and misses some. The sample yields about 190,000 clones, 7% to 9% seen once. Input material: central memory CD4+ T cells from blood. Receptor source: a man aged 18-30 years with type 1 diabetes.

There are a few counts of this clone. The chain has TRBV7-9 and TRBJ1-2; D is uncertain. The CDR3 runs to 14 residues. Germline CDR1 and CDR2: SEHNR and FQNEAQ (reference sequence). Trimming removed 1 base from V and 9 bases from J, with 15 bases in between. Here the CDR3 DNA reads TGTGCCAGCAGCTTAGATGGCGGGGATCCGAGCTACACCTTC. It encodes CASSLDGGDPSYTF.

The V call is TRBV10-3, the J call TRBJ1-3; D not resolved. This CDR3 has 13 amino acids. V dropped 10 bases and J dropped 2 bases, with 12 bases sitting between them. Germline V gene lookup returns CDR1 ENHRY and CDR2 SYGVKD. The CDR3 protein is CATSEETGNTIYF. In DNA, the CDR3 is TGTGCCACCTCCGAGGAGACTGGAAACACCATATATTTT.

This clone was seen ten or more times. The chain joins TRBV2 to TRBJ2-2, with 7 positions matching TRBD2. J was trimmed by 0 bases and V by 6 bases; bases with no gene match: 1. The length of the CDR3 is 14 residues. Looked up from germline, CDR1 is SNHLY and CDR2 is FYNNEI. CDR3 bases: TGTGCCAGCAGAGGACTAGCGAACACCGGGGAGCTGTTTTTT. Its protein product is CASRGLANTGELFF.

This clone has just a few counts. The rearrangement links TRBV2 to TRBJ2-1, with 8 bases aligning to TRBD2. The V and J ends lost 3 bases and 1 base, in that order; junction bases with no gene match: 8. Germline CDR1 reads SNHLY; CDR2 reads FYNNEI. The CDR3 is 17 residues long. This CDR3 is CASSDLAGGPSYNEQFF. The CDR3 DNA follows: TGTGCCAGCAGTGATTTGGCGGGAGGACCGTCCTACAATGAGCAGTTCTTC.

This chain joins TRBV7-9 and TRBJ2-4; the match to TRBD1 covers 8 bases. Germline V gene lookup returns CDR1 SEHNR and CDR2 FQNEAQ (reference sequence). The CDR3 is made up of 17 amino acids. V lost 0 bases and J lost 8; bases outside the gene matches: 12. The CDR3 loop is CASSLARQGASVDIQYF. DNA for the CDR3: TGTGCCAGCAGCTTAGCACGGCAGGGGGCATCGGTAGACATTCAGTACTTC.

The V call is TRBV27, the J call TRBJ2-1; D possibly corresponds to TRBD2 (5 bases). V shed 6 bases and J shed 4 bases, with 19 bases lying between them. The germline V gene encodes CDR1 MNHEY and CDR2 SMNVEV (reference sequence). CDR3 length equals 16 residues. CDR3 DNA sequence: TGTGCCAGCAGGCGGTTGGCTAGCCTTGCGTACAATGAGCAGTTCTTC. Protein product: CASRRLASLAYNEQFF.

The chain carries TRBV7-2 and TRBJ1-5; D is unclear. Deletions cut 4 bases from V and 3 bases from J, with 16 bases between. The CDR3 extends over 16 amino acids. Germline assignment: CDR1 SGHTA and CDR2 FQGNSA. The CDR3 loop is CASSSGVTADNQPQHF. In DNA, the CDR3 is TGTGCCAGCAGCTCAGGTGTCACAGCGGACAATCAGCCCCAGCATTTT.

The CDR3 DNA is TGTGCCAGCAGTTTCCCGGGACAGGGCCCCTACGAGCAGTACTTC. This encodes CASSFPGQGPYEQYF. This chain joins TRBV28 and TRBJ2-7; 9 bases map to TRBD1. Germline loops: CDR1 MDHEN, CDR2 SYDVKM. The CDR3 loop spans 15 amino acids. V lost 3 bases, J lost 2 bases, and 5 bases stayed unmatched.

The sample holds a few counts of this clone. The V and J genes are TRBV28 and TRBJ2-7, with a tentative D call TRBD2 (5 bases). This CDR3 contains 12 residues. Germline V gives CDR1 MDHEN, CDR2 SYDVKM. Trimming left V 4 bases short and J 3 bases short, with 7 bases between. This CDR3 reads CASSSGFYEQYF. The CDR3 DNA sequence: TGTGCCAGCAGTTCGGGGTTCTACGAGCAGTACTTC.

This clone was observed a few times. The chain links TRBV14 to TRBJ2-7, with D possibly being TRBD2 (6 bases). Deletions cut 4 bases from V and 2 bases from J, with 9 bases between. Germline CDR1 is SGHDN and CDR2 is FVKESK. The CDR3 totals 13 residues. CDR3 DNA: TGTGCCAGCAGCCTAGCGGTCGCCTACGAGCAGTACTTC. Protein sequence: CASSLAVAYEQYF.

This clone came up a few times. The chain is built from TRBV28 and TRBJ1-2; D ambiguous. The CDR3 runs to 11 residues. V dropped 6 bases and J dropped 3 bases, with 5 bases sitting between them. Germline V gene sequence: CDR1 MDHEN, CDR2 SYDVKM. The CDR3: CASRRDYGYTF. The CDR3, as DNA: TGTGCCAGCAGACGGGACTATGGCTACACCTTC.

This clone was seen many times. This rearrangement joins TRBV29-1 to TRBJ2-4, with 7 positions matching TRBD2. Germline loops: CDR1 SQVTM, CDR2 ANQGSEA. The CDR3 spans 13 residues. With V trimmed by 3 bases and J by 6 bases, 5 bases remained unmatched. The CDR3 nucleotides read TGCAGCGTTGAGGATTTAGCGGGAAACATTCAGTACTTC. Amino acids: CSVEDLAGNIQYF.

Comments on this clone: Other DNA sequences of this sample code for an identical CDR3. The rearrangement links TRBV28 to TRBJ2-7, with 9 bases that match TRBD1. The CDR3 runs to 15 residues. J was trimmed by 3 bases and V by 2 bases; bases with no gene match: 5. Germline V gene lookup returns CDR1 MDHEN and CDR2 SYDVKM. This CDR3 is CASSLLGQGLYEQYF. As DNA, the CDR3 is TGTGCCAGCAGTTTACTGGGACAGGGTCTCTACGAGCAGTACTTC.

This chain uses TRBV7-2 with TRBJ2-1, with 16 bases identical to TRBD2. The germline gives CDR1 SGHTA, CDR2 FQGNSA. The CDR3 spans 18 residues. The trim removed 5 bases at V and 7 bases at J, leaving 11 bases unmatched. The CDR3 DNA reads TGTGCCAGCAGCCCGTCCGGGACTAGCGGGAGGGCCGGAAATGAGCAGTTCTTC. Encoded protein: CASSPSGTSGRAGNEQFF.

By share, this clone counts as medium-sized. This chain joins TRBV4-1 and TRBJ1-2; TRBD1 matches 7 bases. The length of the CDR3 is 14 residues. Germline CDR1 reads MGHRA; CDR2 reads YSYEKL. The J segment lost 2 bases and the V segment lost 0 bases, leaving 0 bases of the junction unmatched. As DNA, the CDR3 is TGCGCCAGCAGCCAAGAGACAGGGAACTATGGCTACACCTTC. Translated, it gives CASSQETGNYGYTF.

A few counts support this clone. V is TRBV4-2 and J is TRBJ2-1, with 12 bases that match TRBD2. The CDR3 has 16 amino acids. The V gene's germline CDR1 is LGHNA and CDR2 YNFKEQ. V shed 4 bases and J 9 bases; nucleotides not matched to a gene: 10. DNA of the CDR3: TGTGCCAGCAGCCTCATGACTAGCGGGAGTGTTGGTGAGCAGTTCTTC. Its protein product is CASSLMTSGSVGEQFF.

The chain is built from TRBV5-1 and TRBJ2-3; tentatively, D is TRBD1 (6 bases). In germline, CDR1 is SGHRS, CDR2 YFSETQ. This CDR3 spans 14 amino acids. Trimming took 7 bases from V and 2 from J, leaving 14 bases between them. The CDR3 is CASEGDEYTDTQYF. The CDR3 DNA is TGCGCCAGCGAGGGGGACGAGTACACAGATACGCAGTATTTT.

This chain links TRBV5-1 with TRBJ1-1; the D gene is possibly TRBD1 (5 bases). The CDR3 spans 16 residues. Germline V gives CDR1 SGHRS, CDR2 YFSETQ. V dropped 4 bases and J dropped 2 bases, with 18 bases sitting between them. The CDR3 region is CASSQDPQGANTEAFF. In nucleotides, the CDR3 is TGCGCCAGCAGCCAAGATCCTCAAGGGGCCAACACTGAAGCTTTCTTT.

This clone has only a few counts. This sequence joins TRBV27 and TRBJ2-7; 11 bases are a match to TRBD1. This CDR3 contains 13 residues. Germline V gene lookup returns CDR1 MNHEY and CDR2 SMNVEV (reference sequence). J gave up 6 bases and V 4 bases, and 2 bases lay outside the gene matches. CDR3 region: CASSYGTGGEQYF. In nucleotides, the CDR3 is TGTGCCAGCAGTTACGGGACAGGGGGCGAGCAGTACTTC.

V and J are TRBV18 and TRBJ1-5; TRBD1 might be the D (5 bases). The CDR3 is 16 residues long. V lost 1 base, J lost 4 bases, and 14 bases lay in between. Germline V CDR1 and CDR2: KGHSH, LQKENI. The CDR3: CASSPRQGPVNQPQHF. The CDR3 DNA is TGTGCCAGCTCACCACGGCAGGGTCCCGTAAATCAGCCCCAGCATTTT.

This clone turned up a few times. The V gene is TRBV20-1, the J gene TRBJ2-3; the D is unclear. The V end was cut by 1 base, the J end by 8 bases, with 7 bases between. CDR1 and CDR2 (germline): DFQATT, SNEGSKA (reference sequence). This CDR3 has 11 residues. CDR3 coding DNA: TGCAGTGCTAGAGCGCCTAGTACGCAGTATTTT. Translating gives CSARAPSTQYF.

The gene calls are TRBV6-4 and TRBJ1-2; possibly TRBD1 for D (5 bases). The length of the CDR3 is 13 residues. Germline V gene lookup returns CDR1 MRHNA and CDR2 SNTAGT. The V end lost 4 bases, the J end lost 3 bases, and 9 bases lay between the germline ends. CDR3 nucleotide sequence: TGTGCCAGCAGTGGGGGCACGTACTATGGCTACACCTTC. The encoded protein is CASSGGTYYGYTF.

This clone showed up just a few times. The chain employs TRBV6-1 and TRBJ2-3; 7 bases align to TRBD2. V was clipped by 6 bases and J by 2 bases; unmatched bases: 8. CDR1 is MNHNS, CDR2 SASEGT, per germline. The CDR3 spans 15 residues. The CDR3 reads CASRRASGTTDTQYF. The CDR3 nucleotides are TGTGCCAGCAGGAGGGCTAGCGGCACCACAGATACGCAGTATTTT.

This clone occurred a few times. This sequence joins TRBV11-2 and TRBJ2-2, with 11 bases matching TRBD1. V lost 7 bases, J lost 8 bases, and 12 bases stayed unmatched. The CDR3 length is 16 residues. Looked up from germline, CDR1 is SGHAT and CDR2 is FQNNGV. For the CDR3, the DNA is TGTGCCAGCAACCTGGACAGGGGGCGCGGGGGTGGGGAGCTGTTTTTT. It translates to CASNLDRGRGGGELFF.

V gene TRBV10-3 combines with J gene TRBJ2-7; 11 positions match TRBD1. The ends lost 4 bases at V and 6 bases at J; junction bases unmatched: 8. This CDR3 comprises 15 residues. Germline V gives CDR1 ENHRY, CDR2 SYGVKD. CDR3 nucleotide sequence: TGTGCCATCAGTGGGGGGACAGGGGGATCGAGCGAGCAGTACTTC. Translation gives CAISGGTGGSSEQYF.

This clone was detected a few times. V gene TRBV6-6 combines with J gene TRBJ2-5; the match to TRBD1 covers 8 bases. The V gene end was trimmed by 8 bases and the J gene end by 4 bases; junction bases not matched to a gene: 9. The CDR3 is made up of 14 amino acids. CDR1 and CDR2 (germline): MNHNY, SVGAGI (reference sequence). The CDR3 bases are TGTGCCAGCCGGACAGGGATGTCGGCAGAGACCCAGTACTTC. Translated, it gives CASRTGMSAETQYF.

Regarding this clone: The CDR3 carries no conserved terminal phenylalanine or tryptophan, so it likely arises from a read error. The DNA is left out, because the CDR3 cannot be placed on it with certainty; the CDR3 is given as TCRdb lists it. This chain joins TRBV4-3 and TRBJ1-1. Germline lookup yields CDR1 LGHNA and CDR2 YSLEER. The CDR3 has 13 residues if both end residues are counted. The CDR3 here is CASSQERMRPSGE.

The V and J genes are TRBV6-4 and TRBJ2-1, with 11 bases aligning to TRBD2. V lost 0 bases to trimming and J lost 8 bases; unmatched junction nucleotides: 3. The CDR3 is made up of 15 amino acids. Germline CDR1 is MRHNA and CDR2 is SNTAGT. CDR3 sequence: CASSDSSGGADEQFF. The CDR3 coding sequence is TGTGCCAGCAGTGACTCTAGCGGGGGGGCGGATGAGCAGTTCTTC.